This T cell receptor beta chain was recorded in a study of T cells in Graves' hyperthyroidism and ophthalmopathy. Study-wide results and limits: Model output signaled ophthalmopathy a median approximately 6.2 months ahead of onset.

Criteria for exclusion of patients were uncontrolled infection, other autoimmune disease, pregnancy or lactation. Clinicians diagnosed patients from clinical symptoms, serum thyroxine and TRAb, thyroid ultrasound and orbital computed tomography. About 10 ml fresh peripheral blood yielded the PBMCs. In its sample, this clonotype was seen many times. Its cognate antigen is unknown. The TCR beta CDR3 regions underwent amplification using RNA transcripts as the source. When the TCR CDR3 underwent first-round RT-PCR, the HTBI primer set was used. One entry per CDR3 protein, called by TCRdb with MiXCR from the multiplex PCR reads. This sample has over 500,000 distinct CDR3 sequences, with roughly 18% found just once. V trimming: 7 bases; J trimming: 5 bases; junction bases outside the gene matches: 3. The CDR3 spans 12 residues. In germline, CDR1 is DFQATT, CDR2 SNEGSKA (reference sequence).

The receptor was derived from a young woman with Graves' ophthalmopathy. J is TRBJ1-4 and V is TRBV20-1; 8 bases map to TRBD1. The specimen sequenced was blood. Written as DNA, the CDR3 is TGCAGTGTACGACAGGGGAATGAAAAACTGTTTTTT. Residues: CSVRQGNEKLFF.